Included here is one TCR beta chain sequence, with context. These data come from a study of technical replicates of blood from several donors. Germline lookup yields CDR1 SGHRS and CDR2 YFSETQ. V lost 2 bases and J lost 7, with 7 bases in between. The CDR3 runs to 12 residues. TCRdb keeps only in-frame clones here, not all; method: immunoSEQ multiplex PCR. This sample yields tens of thousands of clones, of which about 90% are seen a single time; approximately 0.25% belongs to the top ten. The sequencing sample was made of T cells isolated from PBMCs. The clonotype originates from a human donor in good health. This sequence joins TRBV5-1 and TRBJ2-1, with TRBD1 as a possible D gene (6 bases). This CDR3 reads CASSFRGNEQFF. CDR3 DNA sequence: TGCGCCAGCAGCTTTAGGGGGAATGAGCAGTTCTTC.